These 21 T cell receptor beta chains were sequenced from one sample in a study of blood T cells in healthy people across ages. A second about 7 to 12 cycle PCR used barcoded and J-beta primers. TCRdb redid the calling of the 5' RACE reads with MiXCR, one entry per CDR3 protein. This sample yields fewer than 1,000,000 distinct CDR3 sequences, of which around 43% are seen a single time; around 18% belongs to the top ten. Sample: blood. The receptor source for this set is a man aged 55 to 70 in good health.

V gene TRBV27 combines with J gene TRBJ2-3; a weak D match, TRBD1 (6 bases). This CDR3 has 14 residues. Trimming pared 8 bases from V and 3 bases from J, leaving 15 bases between. Germline V gives CDR1 MNHEY, CDR2 SMNVEV (reference sequence). The CDR3 bases are TGTGCCAGCCGCCCACAGGGTAGGACAGATACGCAGTATTTT. As protein: CASRPQGRTDTQYF.

This clonotype was observed a handful of times. The chain uses TRBV20-1 and TRBJ2-1, with D perhaps matching TRBD2 (5 bases). The CDR3 extends over 13 amino acids. CDR1 is DFQATT, CDR2 SNEGSKA, per germline (reference sequence). Trimming took 2 bases from V and 4 from J, leaving 9 bases between them. The chain's CDR3 is CSARSGVYNEQFF. DNA of the CDR3: TGCAGTGCTAGAAGCGGAGTTTACAATGAGCAGTTCTTC.

The V and J genes are TRBV20-1 and TRBJ2-7; TRBD2 is a possible D gene (5 bases). CDR3 size: 12 residues. With 4 bases removed from V and 3 bases from J, the gap between germline ends came to 10 bases. Germline V lookup: CDR1 DFQATT, CDR2 SNEGSKA (reference sequence). The CDR3 sequence: CSATQGLYEQYF. CDR3 in DNA: TGCAGTGCTACCCAAGGACTCTACGAGCAGTACTTC.

The chain employs TRBV5-1 and TRBJ2-2; D remains ambiguous. Germline V gives CDR1 SGHRS, CDR2 YFSETQ. V gave up 4 bases and J gave up 1 base, with 8 bases separating them. This CDR3 region has 14 residues. CDR3 residues: CASSGPLNTGELFF. The CDR3 bases are TGCGCCAGCAGCGGGCCCTTGAACACCGGGGAGCTGTTTTTT. The whole variable domain, filled in from reference TRBV5-1 and TRBJ2-2, reads KAGVTQTPRYLIKTRGQQVTLSCSPISGHRSVSWYQQTPGQGLQFLFEYFSETQRNKGNFPGRFSGRQFSNSRSEMNVSTLELGDSALYLCASSGPLNTGELFFGEGSRLTVL.

CDR3 DNA: TGTGCCAGCAGTTTAGGGCTGCAATACAATGAGCAGTTCTTC. This sequence encodes CASSLGLQYNEQFF. V and J are TRBV12-3 or TRBV12-4 and TRBJ2-1; D is unclear. V was trimmed by 1 base and J by 4 bases, leaving 8 bases between them. The CDR3 consists of 14 residues.

There are many counts of this clonotype. This sequence joins TRBV29-1 and TRBJ2-1; 12 bases agree with TRBD2. Looked up from germline, CDR1 is SQVTM and CDR2 is ANQGSEA. There are 14 residues in the CDR3. The J segment lost 8 bases and the V segment lost 6 bases, leaving 8 bases of the junction unmatched. The CDR3 bases are TGCAGCGTCACTAGCGGGGGGCGGACCCATGAGCAGTTCTTC. It encodes CSVTSGGRTHEQFF.

This clonotype has a count of ten or more. This chain uses TRBV20-1 with TRBJ1-6, with D tentatively TRBD1 (5 bases). CDR1 and CDR2 from the germline V gene are DFQATT and SNEGSKA (reference sequence). The CDR3 is 16 residues long. The ends were cut back, 6 bases at V and 1 base at J, with 16 bases in the middle. The CDR3: CSARGGGNSYNSPLHF. CDR3 coding DNA: TGCAGTGCGAGGGGCGGGGGAAATTCCTATAATTCACCCCTCCACTTT.

This clonotype appeared a few times. The rearrangement links TRBV7-6 to TRBJ2-3, with D possibly matching TRBD2 (7 bases). Trimming stripped 1 base from V and 6 bases from J, with 23 bases between. This CDR3 region has 18 residues. Germline CDR1 and CDR2: SGHVS and FNYEAQ. CDR3 nucleotide sequence: TGTGCCAGCAGCTTAGATTCATCGGTCGCGGGGGCATCCGATACGCAGTATTTT. Its protein is CASSLDSSVAGASDTQYF.

This clonotype has just a few counts. This rearrangement joins TRBV6-6 to TRBJ2-1; D perhaps matches TRBD1 (5 bases). Trimming shortened V by 5 bases and J by 6 bases, and 8 bases separated the two germline ends. Germline-derived CDR1 and CDR2 are MNHNY and SVGAGI (reference sequence). The CDR3 loop spans 12 amino acids. The CDR3 reads CASSDSSNEQFF. DNA for the CDR3: TGTGCCAGCAGTGACAGCAGCAATGAGCAGTTCTTC.

This clonotype was observed a single time. The genes are TRBV20-1 and TRBJ1-1; D remains ambiguous. Between the trimmed V and J ends, which lost 0 bases and 11 bases, there was a span of 16 bases. This CDR3 region has 13 residues. Germline lookup yields CDR1 DFQATT and CDR2 SNEGSKA (reference sequence). This chain's CDR3 is CSARDYLQVDAFF. CDR3 nucleotide sequence: TGCAGTGCTAGAGATTACTTGCAGGTGGACGCTTTCTTT.

This rearrangement joins TRBV7-2 to TRBJ2-3; possible D gene TRBD2, 6 bases. The CDR3 has 18 residues. CDR1 and CDR2 from the germline V gene are SGHTA and FQGNSA. V was pared by 1 base and J by 4 bases, with 21 bases between. The CDR3 nucleotides are TGTGCCAGCAGCTTAGTCCCTAACGGGGGAGTGGTATCAGATACGCAGTATTTT. It is translated as CASSLVPNGGVVSDTQYF.

The rearrangement links TRBV30 to TRBJ1-2; D gene ambiguous. The V end lost 3 bases, the J end lost 1 base, and 12 bases lay between the germline ends. Germline CDR1 is GTSNPN and CDR2 is SVGIG (reference sequence). The CDR3 spans 14 residues. The CDR3: CAWSGVGVNYGYTF. Written as DNA, the CDR3 is TGTGCCTGGAGCGGCGTTGGAGTTAACTATGGCTACACCTTC.

V gene TRBV7-2 combines with J gene TRBJ2-5; D may correspond to TRBD1 or TRBD2 (5 bases each). CDR3 length: 16 residues. V lost 2 bases and J lost 0, with 13 bases in between. Germline V gene data show CDR1 as SGHTA and CDR2 as FQGNSA. The CDR3 DNA follows: TGTGCCAGCAGCTTATTGGGACCGACAAACCAAGAGACCCAGTACTTC. The encoded protein is CASSLLGPTNQETQYF.

The V call is TRBV6-1, the J call TRBJ2-4; tentatively, D is TRBD1 (6 bases). The J call may be faulty, since TRBJ2-7 better matches the DNA end. Germline CDR1 is MNHNS and CDR2 is SASEGT. The CDR3 is 13 amino acids. This chain's CDR3 is CASSERGTAEQYF. CDR3 bases: TGTGCCAGCAGTGAAAGGGGGACCGCCGAGCAGTACTTC.

This clonotype was found a few times. The genes are TRBV7-6 and TRBJ2-7, with D perhaps matching TRBD2 (6 bases). Germline loops: CDR1 SGHVS, CDR2 FNYEAQ. The CDR3 totals 17 residues. V was pared by 0 bases and J by 0 bases, with 15 bases between. CDR3 region: CASSLARAGKGSYEQYF. In DNA, the CDR3 is TGTGCCAGCAGCTTAGCTCGGGCGGGGAAGGGCTCCTACGAGCAGTACTTC.

This clonotype came up many times. The CDR3 reads CASSPLKARGQETQYF. The CDR3 DNA reads as TGTGCCAGCTCCCCTCTTAAGGCCAGGGGGCAAGAGACCCAGTACTTC. The J gene is TRBJ2-5, the V gene TRBV7-2; TRBD1 aligns across 7 bases. Germline loops: CDR1 SGHTA, CDR2 FQGNSA. V was clipped by 8 bases and J by 2 bases; unmatched bases: 14. This CDR3 is built from 16 residues.

This clonotype showed up just a few times. The chain is built from TRBV6-1 and TRBJ2-3, with 8 bases identical to TRBD2. Trimming at V came to 8 bases and at J to 5 bases, leaving 18 bases not matched to a gene. CDR1 and CDR2 (germline): MNHNS, SASEGT. This CDR3 has 17 amino acids. CDR3 coding DNA: TGTGCCAGCTCCCGGTGGGCCCGGGGGGGCAGGTTAGATACGCAGTATTTT. Protein product: CASSRWARGGRLDTQYF.

The genes are TRBV6-5 and TRBJ2-1, with D possibly being TRBD1 (6 bases). This CDR3 is 13 amino acids long. Trimming left V 3 bases short and J 6 bases short, with 9 bases between. Germline CDR1 MNHEY, CDR2 SVGAGI. CDR3 DNA: TGTGCCAGCAGTTATCAGGGGATCAATGAGCAGTTCTTC. Its translation is CASSYQGINEQFF.

In this sample, this clonotype turned up a few times. The V call is TRBV12-3 or TRBV12-4, the J call TRBJ1-5, with D possibly being TRBD1 (5 bases). This CDR3 comprises 14 residues. V was trimmed by 3 bases and J by 6 bases, leaving 12 bases between them. As DNA, the CDR3 is TGTGCCAGCAGTTTTGTGGGGGGGGGTCAGCCCCAGCATTTT. Translating it yields CASSFVGGGQPQHF.

J is TRBJ2-4 and V is TRBV6-1; 11 nucleotides align to TRBD1. The CDR3 covers 13 residues. The trim removed 9 bases at V and 4 bases at J, leaving 2 bases unmatched. Germline lookup yields CDR1 MNHNS and CDR2 SASEGT. This chain's CDR3 is CARGQGGKNIQYF. As DNA, the CDR3 is TGTGCCAGGGGACAGGGGGGAAAAAACATTCAGTACTTC.

The chain uses TRBV2 and TRBJ2-3; D assignment may be TRBD1 or TRBD2 (5 bases each). The CDR3 contains 16 residues. Germline V gene data show CDR1 as SNHLY and CDR2 as FYNNEI. With 6 bases removed from V and 0 bases from J, the gap between germline ends came to 16 bases. The CDR3 protein is CASSGLARESTDTQYF. The CDR3 DNA sequence: TGTGCCAGCAGCGGTCTGGCCAGGGAGAGCACAGATACGCAGTATTTT.